Listed below are T cell receptor beta chains from one sample, sequenced in a study of CD8+ T cells in alopecia areata. TCRdb's table, derived via immunoSEQ multiplex PCR, lists solely in-frame clones and lacks some. The sample includes 93,000 or so clones, about 60% of them seen just once. The sequenced material came from CD4+ T cells sorted from blood. These receptors were obtained from a human donor in good health. The CDR3 runs from the conserved cysteine through the conserved F or W. A D gene is named only where the DNA matches it firmly. For some rows the clone size is stated as once, few or many, or as a class when expanded; others skip it.

V: TRBV6-5
D: -
J: TRBJ1-2
size: -
CDR3: CASSYSKVWGGYTF
DNA: TGTGCCAGCAGTTACTCGAAAGTTTGGGGTGGCTACACCTTC

V: TRBV29-1
D: -
J: TRBJ2-2
size: -
CDR3: CSVQAVGELFF
DNA: TGCAGCGTCCAGGCCGTCGGGGAGCTGTTTTTT

V: TRBV4-3
D: -
J: TRBJ1-1
size: -
CDR3: CASSRKQAIRSEAFF
DNA: TGCGCCAGCAGCCGAAAACAGGCGATTCGTTCTGAAGCTTTCTTT

V: TRBV2
D: -
J: TRBJ2-7
size: few
CDR3: CASSEWGRGEQYF
DNA: TGTGCCAGCAGTGAGTGGGGCCGGGGGGAGCAGTACTTC

V: TRBV30
D: -
J: TRBJ1-2
size: -
CDR3: CAWSPTSGSYGYTF
DNA: TGTGCCTGGAGTCCAACCAGCGGGAGCTATGGCTACACCTTC

V: TRBV25-1
D: -
J: TRBJ2-7
size: -
CDR3: CASPFHPRTAYEQYF
DNA: TGTGCCAGCCCGTTCCACCCAAGGACAGCCTACGAGCAGTACTTC

V: TRBV19
D: -
J: TRBJ1-6
size: -
CDR3: CASSYSDGRISSYNSPLHF
DNA: TGTGCCAGTAGTTACTCGGACGGAAGAATAAGCTCCTATAATTCACCCCTCCACTTT

V: TRBV29-1
D: -
J: TRBJ2-7
size: -
CDR3: CSVGTAISYEQYF
DNA: TGCAGCGTTGGCACAGCCATTTCCTACGAGCAGTACTTC

V: TRBV4-3
D: -
J: TRBJ1-2
size: many
CDR3: CASSQDRGAGYNGYTF
DNA: TGCGCCAGCAGCCAAGATCGGGGGGCGGGGTATAATGGCTACACCTTC

V: TRBV30
D: -
J: TRBJ2-1
size: few
CDR3: CAWSVHGGVPNEQFF
DNA: TGTGCCTGGAGTGTACACGGCGGGGTTCCGAATGAGCAGTTCTTC

V: TRBV30
D: -
J: TRBJ2-7
size: -
CDR3: CAWSGKSNNYEQYF
DNA: TGTGCCTGGAGTGGGAAGAGCAATAATTACGAGCAGTACTTC

V: TRBV11-2
D: TRBD1
J: TRBJ1-1
size: few
CDR3: CASSSGDRWSAFF
DNA: TGTGCCAGCAGTTCCGGGGACAGGTGGAGCGCTTTCTTT

V: TRBV15
D: TRBD1
J: TRBJ2-7
size: -
CDR3: CATSTGQGAYEQYF
DNA: TGTGCCACCAGCACGGGACAGGGGGCCTACGAGCAGTACTTC

V: TRBV11-1
D: -
J: TRBJ1-2
size: -
CDR3: CASSQDEDTNYGYTF
DNA: TGTGCCAGCAGCCAAGATGAGGATACGAACTATGGCTACACCTTC

V: TRBV4-3
D: -
J: TRBJ2-2
size: -
CDR3: CASSPHPRDTGELFF
DNA: TGCGCCAGCAGCCCTCACCCCCGGGACACCGGGGAGCTGTTTTTT

V: TRBV5-1
D: -
J: TRBJ1-1
size: few
CDR3: CASSHFGDKNTEAFF
DNA: TGCGCCAGCAGCCACTTTGGGGATAAGAACACTGAAGCTTTCTTT

V: TRBV29-1
D: TRBD1
J: TRBJ1-2
size: once
CDR3: CSAGQGDYGYTF
DNA: TGCAGCGCTGGACAGGGCGACTATGGCTACACCTTC

V: TRBV23-1
D: -
J: TRBJ1-1
size: few
CDR3: CASSQFPKGAFF
DNA: TGCGCCAGCAGTCAATTCCCAAAGGGAGCTTTCTTT

V: TRBV28
D: -
J: TRBJ2-3
size: once
CDR3: CASGILRGPDTQYF
DNA: TGTGCCAGCGGGATCCTCAGGGGTCCAGATACGCAGTATTTT

V: TRBV29-1
D: TRBD2
J: TRBJ2-4
size: -
CDR3: CSVDTSDIQYF
DNA: TGCAGCGTTGACACTAGCGACATTCAGTACTTC

V: TRBV10-3
D: TRBD1
J: TRBJ1-1
size: -
CDR3: CASKDRDTEAFF
DNA: TGTGCCTCCAAGGACAGGGACACTGAAGCTTTCTTT

V: TRBV30
D: -
J: TRBJ2-7
size: -
CDR3: CAWSVMNGEQYF
DNA: TGTGCCTGGAGTGTGATGAACGGCGAGCAGTACTTC

V: TRBV7-9
D: -
J: TRBJ2-3
size: -
CDR3: CASSWWGADTQYF
DNA: TGTGCCAGCAGCTGGTGGGGCGCAGATACGCAGTATTTT

V: TRBV29-1
D: TRBD1
J: TRBJ2-2
size: -
CDR3: CSALTGTGHTGELFF
DNA: TGCAGCGCCCTGACCGGGACAGGGCATACCGGGGAGCTGTTTTTT

V: TRBV7-2
D: -
J: TRBJ1-2
size: -
CDR3: CASSRGWGSGDGYTF
DNA: TGTGCCAGCAGTCGAGGTTGGGGGAGTGGGGATGGCTACACCTTC

V: TRBV18
D: TRBD1
J: TRBJ1-2
size: -
CDR3: CASSPISAGTVYGYTF
DNA: TGTGCCAGCTCACCAATCTCCGCCGGGACAGTTTATGGCTACACCTTC

V: TRBV5-1
D: -
J: TRBJ2-3
size: -
CDR3: CASSRQGDTQYF
DNA: TGCGCCAGCAGCCGGCAGGGAGATACGCAGTATTTT

V: TRBV29-1
D: -
J: TRBJ2-2
size: -
CDR3: CSVTLANTGELFF
DNA: TGCAGCGTGACCCTGGCGAACACCGGGGAGCTGTTTTTT

V: TRBV10-3
D: -
J: TRBJ1-5
size: few
CDR3: CATTDSNQPQHF
DNA: TGTGCCACGACAGATAGCAATCAGCCCCAGCATTTT

V: TRBV5-1
D: -
J: TRBJ1-1
size: -
CDR3: CASRKVTGNTEAFF
DNA: TGCGCCAGCAGAAAAGTGACAGGGAACACTGAAGCTTTCTTT

V: TRBV4-3
D: -
J: TRBJ2-4
size: -
CDR3: CASSQERVPGSSIQYF
DNA: TGCGCCAGCAGCCAAGAAAGGGTTCCAGGGTCATCCATTCAGTACTTC